This T cell receptor (beta chain) was sequenced for a study of T cells in narcolepsy. As to this clone: Its antigen is as yet unknown.

TCRdb's table, derived via immunoSEQ multiplex PCR, lists solely in-frame clones and lacks some. Of roughly 27,000 clones listed, around 86% are singletons. The study's findings and limits: Reportedly, autoreactive clonotypes were serially detected in patients' blood but not controls'.

Sequenced material: CD45RA- memory CD4+ T cells from PBMCs. The TCR originated in a human donor with narcolepsy.

The CDR3 loop reads CASGTGAPGANVLTF. The CDR3 nucleotides are TGTGCCAGCGGGACAGGGGCTCCTGGGGCCAACGTCCTGACTTTC. The chain recombines TRBV28 with TRBJ2-6; 10 positions match TRBD1. The CDR3 covers 15 residues. CDR1 is MDHEN, CDR2 SYDVKM, per germline. After removal of 8 bases from V and 2 bases from J, the junction contained 3 bases not matched to a gene.